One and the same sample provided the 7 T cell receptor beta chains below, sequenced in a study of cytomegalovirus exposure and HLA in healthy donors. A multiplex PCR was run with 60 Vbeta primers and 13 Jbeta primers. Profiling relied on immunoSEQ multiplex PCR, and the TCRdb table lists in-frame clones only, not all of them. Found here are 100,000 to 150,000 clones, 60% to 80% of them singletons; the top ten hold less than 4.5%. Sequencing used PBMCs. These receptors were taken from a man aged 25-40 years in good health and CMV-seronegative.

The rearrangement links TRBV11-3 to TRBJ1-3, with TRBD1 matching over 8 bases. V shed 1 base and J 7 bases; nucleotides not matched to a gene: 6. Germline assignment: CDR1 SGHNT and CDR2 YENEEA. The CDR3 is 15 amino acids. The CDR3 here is CASSLGGDRRNTIYF. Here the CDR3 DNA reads TGTGCCAGCAGCTTAGGAGGGGACAGGAGGAACACCATATATTTT.

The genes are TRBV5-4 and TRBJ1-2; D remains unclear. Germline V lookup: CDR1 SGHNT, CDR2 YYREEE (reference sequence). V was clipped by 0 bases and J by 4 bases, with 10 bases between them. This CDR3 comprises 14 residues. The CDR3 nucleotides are TGTGCCAGCAGCTTGGTCAAGCAGGCCTATGGCTACACCTTC. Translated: CASSLVKQAYGYTF.

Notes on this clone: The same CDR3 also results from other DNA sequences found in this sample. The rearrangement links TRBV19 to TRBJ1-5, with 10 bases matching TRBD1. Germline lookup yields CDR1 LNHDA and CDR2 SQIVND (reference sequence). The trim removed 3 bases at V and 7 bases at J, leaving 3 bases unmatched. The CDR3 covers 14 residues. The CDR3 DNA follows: TGTGCCAGTAGTATCAGGGACAGGGGACAGCCCCAGCATTTT. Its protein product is CASSIRDRGQPQHF. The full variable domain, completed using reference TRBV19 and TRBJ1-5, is DGGITQSPKYLFRKEGQNVTLSCEQNLNHDAMYWYRQDPGQGLRLIYYSQIVNDFQKGDIAEGYSVSREKKESFPLTVTSAQKNPTAFYLCASSIRDRGQPQHFGDGTRLSIL.

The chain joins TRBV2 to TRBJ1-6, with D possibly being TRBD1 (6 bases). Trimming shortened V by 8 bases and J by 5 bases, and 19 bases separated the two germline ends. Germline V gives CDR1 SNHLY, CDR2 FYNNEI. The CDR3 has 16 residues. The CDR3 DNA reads TGTGCCAGCGGCAGTACAGGGAATCTTGATAATTCACCCCTCCACTTT. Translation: CASGSTGNLDNSPLHF.

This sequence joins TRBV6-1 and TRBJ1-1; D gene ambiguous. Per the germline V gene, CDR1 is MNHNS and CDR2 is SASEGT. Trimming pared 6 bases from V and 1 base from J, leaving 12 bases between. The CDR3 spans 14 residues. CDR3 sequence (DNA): TGTGCCAGCAGGCCAGGACGGGAGAACACTGAAGCTTTCTTT. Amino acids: CASRPGRENTEAFF.

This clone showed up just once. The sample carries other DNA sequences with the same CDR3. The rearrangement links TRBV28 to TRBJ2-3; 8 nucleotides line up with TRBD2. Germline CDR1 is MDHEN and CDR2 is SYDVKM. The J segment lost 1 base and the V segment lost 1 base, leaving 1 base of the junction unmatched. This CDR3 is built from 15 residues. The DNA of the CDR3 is TGTGCCAGCAGTTTATTCGGGGGGGGCACAGATACGCAGTATTTT. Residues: CASSLFGGGTDTQYF. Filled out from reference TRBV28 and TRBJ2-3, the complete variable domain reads DVKVTQSSRYLVKRTGEKVFLECVQDMDHENMFWYRQDPGLGLRLIYFSYDVKMKEKGDIPEGYSVSREKKERFSLILESASTNQTSMYLCASSLFGGGTDTQYFGPGTRLTVL.

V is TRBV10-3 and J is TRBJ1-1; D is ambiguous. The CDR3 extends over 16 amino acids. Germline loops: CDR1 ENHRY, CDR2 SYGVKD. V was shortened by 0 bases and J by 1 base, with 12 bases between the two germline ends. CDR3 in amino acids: CAISESPKTGNTEAFF. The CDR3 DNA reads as TGTGCCATCAGTGAGTCGCCAAAAACGGGGAACACTGAAGCTTTCTTT.